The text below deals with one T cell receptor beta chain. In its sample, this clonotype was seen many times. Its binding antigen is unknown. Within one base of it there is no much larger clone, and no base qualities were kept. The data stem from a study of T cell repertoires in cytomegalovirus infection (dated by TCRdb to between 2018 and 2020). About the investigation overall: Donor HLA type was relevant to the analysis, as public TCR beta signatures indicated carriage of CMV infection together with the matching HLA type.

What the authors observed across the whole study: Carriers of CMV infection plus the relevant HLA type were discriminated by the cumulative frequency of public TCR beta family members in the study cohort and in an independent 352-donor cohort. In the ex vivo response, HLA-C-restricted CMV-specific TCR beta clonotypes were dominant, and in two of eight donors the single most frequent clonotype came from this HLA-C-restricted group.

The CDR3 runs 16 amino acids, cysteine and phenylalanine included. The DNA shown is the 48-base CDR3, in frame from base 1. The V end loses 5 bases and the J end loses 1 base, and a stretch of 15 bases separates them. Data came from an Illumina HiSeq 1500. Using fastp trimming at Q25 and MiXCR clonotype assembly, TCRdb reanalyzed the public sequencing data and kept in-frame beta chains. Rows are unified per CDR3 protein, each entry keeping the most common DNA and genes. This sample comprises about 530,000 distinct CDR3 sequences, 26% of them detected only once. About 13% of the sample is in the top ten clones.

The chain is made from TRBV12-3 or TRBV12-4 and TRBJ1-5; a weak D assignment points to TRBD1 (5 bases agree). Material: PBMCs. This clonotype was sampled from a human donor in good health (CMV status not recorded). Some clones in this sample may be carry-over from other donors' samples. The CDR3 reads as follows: CASSPRPGQSNQPQHF. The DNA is TGTGCCAGCAGTCCTAGACCGGGGCAGAGCAATCAGCCCCAGCATTTT.